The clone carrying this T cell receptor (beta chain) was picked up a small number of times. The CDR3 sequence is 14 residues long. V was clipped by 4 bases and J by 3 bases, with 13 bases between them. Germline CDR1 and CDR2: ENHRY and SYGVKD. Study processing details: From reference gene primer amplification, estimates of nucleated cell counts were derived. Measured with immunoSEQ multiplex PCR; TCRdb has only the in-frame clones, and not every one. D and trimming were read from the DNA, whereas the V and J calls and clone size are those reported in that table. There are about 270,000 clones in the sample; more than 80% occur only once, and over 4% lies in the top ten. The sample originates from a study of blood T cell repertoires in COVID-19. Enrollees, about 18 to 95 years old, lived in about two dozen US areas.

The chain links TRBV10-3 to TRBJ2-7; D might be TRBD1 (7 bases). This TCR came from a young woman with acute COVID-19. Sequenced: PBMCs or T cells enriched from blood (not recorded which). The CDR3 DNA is TGTGCCATCAGTGCGCAGGGGGGTGGCTACGAGCAGTACTTC. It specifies CAISAQGGGYEQYF.